These T cell receptor beta chains were read from a single sample in a study of CD8 T cells in ankylosing spondylitis. TCRdb independently ran MiXCR on the 5' RACE reads; one entry per CDR3 protein. The table shows around 390,000 distinct CDR3 sequences, with 20% to 25% occurring only once. Sequencing was carried out using blood, either unsorted or a sorted T cell fraction (not recorded which). The receptors come from a male donor with ankylosing spondylitis. Both conserved end residues are part of each CDR3. Each record gives: CDR3 length, D gene, clone size, J gene, V gene, CDR3 protein, CDR3 DNA. The D gene is left open where the match is weak. Size tells how often a clone was seen (once, few, many) or the class of an expanded clone, and some rows leave it out.

length: 12; D: TRBD2; size: -; J: TRBJ2-7; V: TRBV29-1; CDR3: CSSQGTSGEQYF; DNA: TGCAGCTCGCAAGGGACTAGCGGAGAGCAGTACTTC
length: 14; D: TRBD2; size: few; J: TRBJ2-3; V: TRBV7-2; CDR3: CASMASGRTDTQYF; DNA: TGTGCCAGCATGGCTAGCGGGAGAACAGATACGCAGTATTTT
length: 15; D: TRBD1; size: many; J: TRBJ1-1; V: TRBV7-9; CDR3: CASSPRTGLGTEAFF; DNA: TGTGCCAGCAGCCCTCGGACAGGGCTAGGCACTGAAGCTTTCTTT
length: 16; D: -; size: -; J: TRBJ2-1; V: TRBV7-8; CDR3: CASSLRSLGRGHEQFF; DNA: TGTGCCAGCAGCTTAAGGAGTCTCGGGAGAGGGCATGAGCAGTTCTTC
length: 14; D: TRBD2; size: few; J: TRBJ2-4; V: TRBV5-1; CDR3: CASSLGTSENIQYF; DNA: TGCGCCAGCAGCTTGGGTACTAGCGAGAACATTCAGTACTTC
length: 15; D: -; size: -; J: TRBJ2-2; V: TRBV5-1; CDR3: CASRLGVANTGELFF; DNA: TGCGCCAGCAGGCTAGGGGTTGCGAACACCGGGGAGCTGTTTTTT
length: 13; D: -; size: few; J: TRBJ2-2; V: TRBV20-1; CDR3: CSAEETGTGELFF; DNA: TGCAGTGCAGAAGAGACGGGTACCGGGGAGCTGTTTTTT
length: 14; D: TRBD2; size: -; J: TRBJ2-7; V: TRBV19; CDR3: CASNLAGRGYEQYF; DNA: TGTGCCAGTAATTTAGCGGGGAGAGGGTACGAGCAGTACTTC
length: 15; D: TRBD2; size: -; J: TRBJ2-3; V: TRBV10-3; CDR3: CAIGLAGASTDTQYF; DNA: TGTGCCATCGGACTAGCGGGGGCTAGCACAGATACGCAGTATTTT
length: 13; D: -; size: -; J: TRBJ1-6; V: TRBV28; CDR3: CASTVTSNSPLHF; DNA: TGTGCCAGCACTGTGACAAGTAATTCACCCCTCCACTTT
length: 14; D: -; size: once; J: TRBJ2-7; V: TRBV27; CDR3: CASSLKAGISEQYF; DNA: TGTGCCAGCAGTTTAAAGGCAGGGATAAGCGAGCAGTACTTC
length: 13; D: -; size: many; J: TRBJ2-1; V: TRBV4-3; CDR3: CASSQEMETEQFF; DNA: TGCGCCAGCAGCCAAGAGATGGAGACAGAGCAGTTCTTC
length: 14; D: -; size: -; J: TRBJ2-3; V: TRBV20-1; CDR3: CSALRESGTDTQYF; DNA: TGCAGTGCTTTACGGGAGTCTGGCACAGATACGCAGTATTTT
length: 11; D: -; size: few; J: TRBJ2-1; V: TRBV10-3; CDR3: CAISVNNEQFF; DNA: TGTGCCATCAGTGTCAACAATGAGCAGTTCTTC
length: 14; D: -; size: -; J: TRBJ2-2; V: TRBV5-5; CDR3: CASTGLGYTGELFF; DNA: TGTGCCAGCACGGGGTTGGGTTACACCGGGGAGCTGTTTTTT
length: 15; D: -; size: -; J: TRBJ2-3; V: TRBV25-1; CDR3: CASSEYRGRPDTQYF; DNA: TGTGCCAGCAGTGAATACCGGGGACGCCCAGATACGCAGTATTTT
length: 19; D: TRBD1; size: -; J: TRBJ1-6; V: TRBV6-5; CDR3: CASSYSRGGQGRHNSPLHF; DNA: TGTGCCAGCAGTTACTCGAGAGGAGGACAGGGCCGACATAATTCACCCCTCCACTTT
length: 11; D: -; size: few; J: TRBJ2-1; V: TRBV12-3/TRBV12-4; CDR3: CASNPEGEQFF; DNA: TGTGCCAGCAACCCGGAGGGTGAGCAGTTCTTC
length: 17; D: TRBD2; size: few; J: TRBJ2-1; V: TRBV28; CDR3: CASSSPHGRAYNNEQFF; DNA: TGTGCCAGCAGTTCGCCTCATGGGAGGGCTTACAACAATGAGCAGTTCTTC
length: 16; D: -; size: -; J: TRBJ2-3; V: TRBV4-1; CDR3: CASSQDNKQSTDTQYF; DNA: TGCGCCAGCAGCCAAGATAATAAACAAAGCACAGATACGCAGTATTTT
length: 14; D: -; size: few; J: TRBJ1-1; V: TRBV29-1; CDR3: CSTRAGAGSTEAFF; DNA: TGCAGCACCAGGGCGGGAGCTGGATCCACTGAAGCTTTCTTT
length: 15; D: -; size: few; J: TRBJ1-4; V: TRBV5-5; CDR3: CASSSKGRFDEKLFF; DNA: TGTGCCAGCAGCTCGAAAGGGAGATTCGATGAAAAACTGTTTTTT
length: 12; D: -; size: few; J: TRBJ2-3; V: TRBV20-1; CDR3: CSAVPGSDTQYF; DNA: TGCAGTGCTGTCCCCGGATCAGATACGCAGTATTTT
length: 16; D: -; size: -; J: TRBJ2-3; V: TRBV6-9; CDR3: CASSYSGGQCTDTQYF; DNA: TGTGCCAGCAGTTATTCCGGCGGGCAGTGCACAGATACGCAGTATTTT
length: 16; D: TRBD2; size: -; J: TRBJ2-3; V: TRBV9; CDR3: CASSVGLAASTDTQYF; DNA: TGTGCCAGCAGCGTAGGACTAGCAGCTAGCACAGATACGCAGTATTTT
length: 15; D: -; size: -; J: TRBJ1-1; V: TRBV7-6; CDR3: CASSFGARGDTEAFF; DNA: TGTGCCAGCAGCTTTGGGGCTAGGGGAGATACTGAAGCTTTCTTT
length: 17; D: TRBD1; size: -; J: TRBJ2-1; V: TRBV24-1; CDR3: CATSDFGRTGVYNEQFF; DNA: TGTGCCACCAGTGATTTCGGAAGGACAGGAGTATACAATGAGCAGTTCTTC
length: 14; D: -; size: -; J: TRBJ1-6; V: TRBV6-1; CDR3: CASSERDYNSPLHF; DNA: TGTGCCAGCAGCGAGAGAGATTATAATTCACCCCTCCACTTT
length: 16; D: -; size: many; J: TRBJ1-5; V: TRBV20-1; CDR3: CSARDGRAPSNQPQHF; DNA: TGCAGTGCTAGAGATGGGAGGGCCCCTAGCAATCAGCCCCAGCATTTT
length: 16; D: -; size: few; J: TRBJ2-1; V: TRBV4-2; CDR3: CASSQEPRGSYNEQFF; DNA: TGTGCCAGCAGCCAGGAACCCAGGGGCTCCTACAATGAGCAGTTCTTC
length: 15; D: -; size: -; J: TRBJ2-4; V: TRBV2; CDR3: CASGRAFLAKNIQYF; DNA: TGTGCCAGTGGAAGGGCGTTCTTAGCCAAAAACATTCAGTACTTC
length: 14; D: -; size: few; J: TRBJ1-5; V: TRBV12-3/TRBV12-4; CDR3: CASSTDIGNQPQHF; DNA: TGTGCCAGCAGTACAGATATAGGCAATCAGCCCCAGCATTTT
length: 18; D: TRBD2; size: -; J: TRBJ2-3; V: TRBV11-2; CDR3: CASSLTSGRKSSKDTQYF; DNA: TGTGCCAGCAGCTTGACTAGCGGGAGAAAGAGCTCGAAAGATACGCAGTATTTT
length: 18; D: TRBD2; size: -; J: TRBJ2-1; V: TRBV20-1; CDR3: CSAPTSGGEHLSYNEQFF; DNA: TGCAGTGCCCCGACTAGCGGGGGAGAGCATCTCTCCTACAATGAGCAGTTCTTC
length: 15; D: -; size: many; J: TRBJ2-7; V: TRBV6-4; CDR3: CASSDSLPLSYEQYF; DNA: TGTGCCAGCAGTGACTCGTTACCCTTATCCTACGAGCAGTACTTC
length: 15; D: -; size: -; J: TRBJ2-6; V: TRBV24-1; CDR3: CATSDTGYGANVLTF; DNA: TGTGCCACCAGTGATACTGGGTATGGGGCCAACGTCCTGACTTTC
length: 13; D: -; size: once; J: TRBJ1-1; V: TRBV19; CDR3: CASSTPRGSEAFF; DNA: TGTGCCAGTAGTACCCCGAGGGGCAGCGAAGCTTTCTTT
length: 14; D: -; size: -; J: TRBJ2-5; V: TRBV18; CDR3: CASSPPVTWETQYF; DNA: TGTGCCAGCTCCCCCCCGGTGACTTGGGAGACCCAGTACTTC
length: 14; D: TRBD2; size: few; J: TRBJ2-2; V: TRBV3-1; CDR3: CASSQEAGAGELFF; DNA: TGTGCCAGCAGCCAAGAAGCGGGGGCCGGGGAGCTGTTTTTT
length: 17; D: TRBD1; size: few; J: TRBJ1-3; V: TRBV7-3; CDR3: CASSPSRQGSSGNTIYF; DNA: TGTGCCAGCAGCCCATCAAGACAGGGGAGCTCTGGAAACACCATATATTTT
length: 13; D: -; size: -; J: TRBJ1-2; V: TRBV15; CDR3: CATSRVSGSGYTF; DNA: TGTGCCACCAGCAGAGTGTCAGGTTCTGGCTACACCTTC